This TCR beta chain was sequenced in a study of CD8+CD57+ T cells in acquired aplastic anemia. Background on the study: Sorted CD4+ and CD8+ cells gave a mean 3.2 ug DNA, range about 0.19 to 27.4 ug.

The use of genomic DNA as template underpinned the TCR beta VDJ and CDR3 profiling. TCRdb used MiXCR to reprocess the reads, holding one entry per CDR3 protein. The sample holds some 120,000 distinct CDR3 sequences, over 30% seen once. This clonotype has a handful of counts. Its target is not known. The study, taken as a whole, reports: Approximately 29 was the count of CD8+ CDR3 sequences that patients shared with controls. Patients showed no significant difference from controls in CD8+ Simpson's diversity.

Patients included in sequencing had previously demonstrated CD8+CD57+ cell expansion by flow cytometry. CDR3 size: 16 residues. The germline gives CDR1 SGHNT, CDR2 YYREEE (reference sequence). The V and J ends lost 3 bases and 3 bases, in that order; junction bases with no gene match: 8. The gene calls are TRBV5-4 and TRBJ1-1; 10 bases are a match to TRBD1. The receptor was isolated from a human donor with aplastic anemia. Sequencing input: sorted CD4+, CD8+, or CD8+CD57+ T cells (not recorded which) from PBMCs. This CDR3 is CASSWGQGRTYTEAFF. Here the CDR3 DNA reads TGTGCCAGCAGCTGGGGACAGGGGAGAACGTACACTGAAGCTTTCTTT. The full variable domain, completed using reference TRBV5-4 and TRBJ1-1, is ETGVTQSPTHLIKTRGQQVTLRCSSQSGHNTVSWYQQALGQGPQFIFQYYREEENGRGNFPPRFSGLQFPNYSSELNVNALELDDSALYLCASSWGQGRTYTEAFFGQGTRLTVV.